The subject of this entry is one T cell receptor beta chain. Antigen: not known. With V trimmed by 7 bases and J by 5 bases, 6 bases remained unmatched. The CDR3 sequence is 14 residues long. Per germline, CDR1 LNHDA and CDR2 SQIVND (reference sequence). TCRdb's table, derived via immunoSEQ multiplex PCR, lists solely in-frame clones and lacks some. The sample includes roughly 100,000 clones, approximately 87% of them seen just once. This sample was included in a study of OX40 agonist ivuxolimab in advanced cancers. Study-level background: Cohort: roughly 79% men, mean age approximately 64, aged about 23 to 80.

Overall study results and limits: Fewer expanded clones were found on average in CD4+ than in CD8+ T cells.

The chain uses TRBV19 and TRBJ2-1; 9 nucleotides line up with TRBD1. The receptor's source is an adult with an advanced solid tumor such as melanoma, head and neck, liver or kidney cancer. Specimen: CD4+ or CD8+ T cells sorted from blood, collected in a trial of the OX40 agonist ivuxolimab. The CDR3 loop reads CASTGDRDNNEQFF. CDR3 DNA sequence: TGTGCCAGTACGGGGGACAGGGATAACAATGAGCAGTTCTTC.